A selection of T cell receptor beta chains follows, all from one sample in a study of cytomegalovirus exposure and HLA in healthy donors. Data came from immunoSEQ multiplex PCR; TCRdb stores just in-frame clones and leaves some out. The data show roughly 160,000 clones, approximately 80% seen once. Sequences were obtained from PBMCs. These receptors originate from a male donor in good health and CMV-seropositive. The CDR3 runs from the conserved cysteine through the conserved F or W. A D gene is named only where the DNA matches it firmly. Expanded clones get a size class; other rows say once, few or many, or leave the size out.

CDR3 protein: CAISESRGGSYEQYF; CDR3 DNA: TGTGCCATCAGTGAGTCGAGAGGGGGCTCCTACGAGCAGTACTTC; J gene: TRBJ2-7; D gene: .; V gene: TRBV10-3; clone size: few
CDR3 protein: CASSRTDGFEQYF; CDR3 DNA: TGTGCCAGCAGCCGGACTGACGGCTTTGAGCAGTACTTC; J gene: TRBJ2-7; D gene: .; V gene: TRBV7-8; clone size: .
CDR3 protein: CASSGGTEAFF; CDR3 DNA: TGTGCCAGCAGCGGAGGCACTGAAGCTTTCTTT; J gene: TRBJ1-1; D gene: .; V gene: TRBV27; clone size: .
CDR3 protein: CASSPSGGTEQYF; CDR3 DNA: TGCGCCAGCAGCCCAAGCGGGGGGACCGAGCAGTACTTC; J gene: TRBJ2-7; D gene: TRBD2; V gene: TRBV5-1; clone size: .
CDR3 protein: CASDRGGSNEKLFF; CDR3 DNA: TGTGCCAGCGACAGGGGTGGTTCTAATGAAAAACTGTTTTTT; J gene: TRBJ1-4; D gene: TRBD1; V gene: TRBV19; clone size: once
CDR3 protein: CASSELGGLKEKLFF; CDR3 DNA: TGTGCCAGCAGTGAACTGGGGGGGCTCAAGGAAAAACTGTTTTTT; J gene: TRBJ1-4; D gene: .; V gene: TRBV6-1; clone size: .
CDR3 protein: CASSLQVYGGEQFF; CDR3 DNA: TGTGCCAGCAGCTTACAGGTGTACGGGGGAGAGCAGTTCTTC; J gene: TRBJ2-1; D gene: .; V gene: TRBV7-2; clone size: .
CDR3 protein: CASSVAPGQGRIRSYEQYF; CDR3 DNA: TGTGCCAGCAGCGTAGCCCCTGGACAGGGGCGGATTCGCTCCTACGAGCAGTACTTC; J gene: TRBJ2-7; D gene: TRBD1; V gene: TRBV9; clone size: .
CDR3 protein: CASSPALLASTEAFF; CDR3 DNA: TGTGCCAGCTCACCAGCCCTCTTGGCCTCGACTGAAGCTTTCTTT; J gene: TRBJ1-1; D gene: .; V gene: TRBV18; clone size: .
CDR3 protein: CASRQASNQPQHF; CDR3 DNA: TGCGCCAGCAGGCAGGCTAGCAATCAGCCCCAGCATTTT; J gene: TRBJ1-5; D gene: .; V gene: TRBV5-1; clone size: few
CDR3 protein: CASSIRPGSNYGYTF; CDR3 DNA: TGTGCCAGTAGTATACGTCCAGGGTCAAACTATGGCTACACCTTC; J gene: TRBJ1-2; D gene: .; V gene: TRBV19; clone size: .
CDR3 protein: CASSTGGIAKNIQYF; CDR3 DNA: TGTGCCAGCAGCACCGGCGGGATAGCCAAAAACATTCAGTACTTC; J gene: TRBJ2-4; D gene: .; V gene: TRBV5-8; clone size: .
CDR3 protein: CASRQGARETEAFF; CDR3 DNA: TGTGCCAGCAGGCAGGGGGCTCGGGAAACTGAAGCTTTCTTT; J gene: TRBJ1-1; D gene: TRBD1; V gene: TRBV6-1; clone size: few
CDR3 protein: CASSPDRQGFYGYTF; CDR3 DNA: TGCGCCAGCAGCCCGGACAGACAGGGATTCTATGGCTACACCTTC; J gene: TRBJ1-2; D gene: TRBD1; V gene: TRBV4-3; clone size: once
CDR3 protein: CASSDGRGEMNNEQFF; CDR3 DNA: TGTGCCAGCAGCGATGGGCGGGGAGAGATGAACAATGAGCAGTTCTTC; J gene: TRBJ2-1; D gene: .; V gene: TRBV9; clone size: .
CDR3 protein: CASSLYRGSRGEAFF; CDR3 DNA: TGTGCCAGCAGCCTTTACAGGGGGAGTAGGGGTGAAGCTTTCTTT; J gene: TRBJ1-1; D gene: TRBD1; V gene: TRBV5-5; clone size: .
CDR3 protein: CASSATGGSSYEQYF; CDR3 DNA: TGTGCCAGCAGTGCGACAGGGGGTAGCTCCTACGAGCAGTACTTC; J gene: TRBJ2-7; D gene: TRBD1; V gene: TRBV6-1; clone size: .
CDR3 protein: CASSPGQGANTDTQYF; CDR3 DNA: TGTGCCAGCAGCCCCGGACAGGGGGCGAACACAGATACGCAGTATTTT; J gene: TRBJ2-3; D gene: TRBD1; V gene: TRBV7-7; clone size: .
CDR3 protein: CASSLAGTGVIQPQHF; CDR3 DNA: TGTGCCAGCAGCTTAGCGGGGACAGGAGTAATACAGCCCCAGCATTTT; J gene: TRBJ1-5; D gene: TRBD1; V gene: TRBV7-2; clone size: .
CDR3 protein: CASSLEAGGPYEQYF; CDR3 DNA: TGTGCCAGCAGCTTAGAGGCGGGAGGGCCCTACGAGCAGTACTTC; J gene: TRBJ2-7; D gene: TRBD2; V gene: TRBV7-2; clone size: many
CDR3 protein: CASSLDQLQRSNEQFF; CDR3 DNA: TGTGCCAGCAGCTTGGACCAACTCCAGCGGTCAAATGAGCAGTTCTTC; J gene: TRBJ2-1; D gene: .; V gene: TRBV5-6; clone size: .
CDR3 protein: CAWSVRQGYEQYF; CDR3 DNA: TGTGCCTGGAGTGTACGGCAGGGCTACGAGCAGTACTTC; J gene: TRBJ2-7; D gene: .; V gene: TRBV30; clone size: .
CDR3 protein: CATGGTTAEKLFF; CDR3 DNA: TGTGCCACCGGGGGGACGACGGCGGAAAAACTGTTTTTT; J gene: TRBJ1-4; D gene: .; V gene: TRBV2; clone size: .
CDR3 protein: CASREDGPYEQYF; CDR3 DNA: TGTGCCAGCAGGGAAGATGGGCCTTACGAGCAGTACTTC; J gene: TRBJ2-7; D gene: .; V gene: TRBV27; clone size: .
CDR3 protein: CAISESAGGIQPQHF; CDR3 DNA: TGTGCCATCAGTGAGTCTGCAGGAGGAATTCAGCCCCAGCATTTT; J gene: TRBJ1-5; D gene: .; V gene: TRBV10-3; clone size: .
CDR3 protein: CASSGTRNEQFF; CDR3 DNA: TGTGCCAGCAGCGGGACTCGCAATGAGCAGTTCTTC; J gene: TRBJ2-1; D gene: .; V gene: TRBV27; clone size: .
CDR3 protein: CASSQGQGIANIQYF; CDR3 DNA: TGTGCCAGCAGCCAGGGACAGGGTATTGCAAACATTCAGTACTTC; J gene: TRBJ2-4; D gene: TRBD1; V gene: TRBV16; clone size: once
CDR3 protein: CATSRAPGGPNGYTF; CDR3 DNA: TGTGCCACCAGCAGAGCCCCAGGGGGCCCTAATGGCTACACCTTC; J gene: TRBJ1-2; D gene: TRBD1; V gene: TRBV15; clone size: .
CDR3 protein: CASSHQQVQGGYTF; CDR3 DNA: TGCGCCAGCAGCCATCAACAGGTCCAGGGCGGCTACACCTTC; J gene: TRBJ1-2; D gene: .; V gene: TRBV4-1; clone size: .
CDR3 protein: CSVAREGEYNEQFF; CDR3 DNA: TGCAGCGTTGCCCGGGAGGGAGAATACAATGAGCAGTTCTTC; J gene: TRBJ2-1; D gene: TRBD2; V gene: TRBV29-1; clone size: .
CDR3 protein: CASAGRGYTF; CDR3 DNA: TGTGCCAGCGCGGGGCGTGGCTACACCTTC; J gene: TRBJ1-2; D gene: .; V gene: TRBV9; clone size: .
CDR3 protein: CASSPSGTSPYEQYF; CDR3 DNA: TGTGCCAGCAGTCCATCCGGGACATCCCCCTACGAGCAGTACTTC; J gene: TRBJ2-7; D gene: .; V gene: TRBV27; clone size: few
CDR3 protein: CASRKELCPYEQYF; CDR3 DNA: TGTGCAAGTCGCAAAGAACTATGCCCCTACGAGCAGTACTTC; J gene: TRBJ2-7; D gene: .; V gene: TRBV12-2; clone size: .
CDR3 protein: CASSLHRPSNTEAFF; CDR3 DNA: TGTGCCAGCAGCCTTCACAGGCCCTCGAACACTGAAGCTTTCTTT; J gene: TRBJ1-1; D gene: .; V gene: TRBV6-5; clone size: once
CDR3 protein: CASSDRGRNTEAFF; CDR3 DNA: TGTGCCAGCAGTGACAGGGGGCGAAACACTGAAGCTTTCTTT; J gene: TRBJ1-1; D gene: TRBD1; V gene: TRBV27; clone size: .
CDR3 protein: CASSRVWSSGNTIYF; CDR3 DNA: TGTGCCAGTAGTAGGGTCTGGAGCTCTGGAAACACCATATATTTT; J gene: TRBJ1-3; D gene: .; V gene: TRBV19; clone size: .
CDR3 protein: CASSLSGAGGETQYF; CDR3 DNA: TGTGCCAGCAGCCTATCCGGAGCGGGAGGGGAGACCCAGTACTTC; J gene: TRBJ2-5; D gene: TRBD2; V gene: TRBV6-5; clone size: .
CDR3 protein: CASSLEGTGSEKLFF; CDR3 DNA: TGTGCCAGCAGTCTAGAGGGGACAGGGAGTGAAAAACTGTTTTTT; J gene: TRBJ1-4; D gene: TRBD1; V gene: TRBV7-8; clone size: .
CDR3 protein: CASSLSFQRSYEQYF; CDR3 DNA: TGTGCCAGCAGTTTATCGTTCCAGCGGAGTTACGAGCAGTACTTC; J gene: TRBJ2-7; D gene: .; V gene: TRBV27; clone size: .
CDR3 protein: CASSLSGTNTGELFF; CDR3 DNA: TGTGCCAGCAGCTTATCGGGGACGAACACCGGGGAGCTGTTTTTT; J gene: TRBJ2-2; D gene: .; V gene: TRBV5-4; clone size: .
CDR3 protein: CASSPIYTDTQYF; CDR3 DNA: TGTGCCAGCAGCCCTATATACACAGATACGCAGTATTTT; J gene: TRBJ2-3; D gene: .; V gene: TRBV7-9; clone size: .
CDR3 protein: CASRQGVTEAFF; CDR3 DNA: TGTGCCAGCAGACAGGGAGTCACTGAAGCTTTCTTT; J gene: TRBJ1-1; D gene: .; V gene: TRBV28; clone size: .
CDR3 protein: CASSPGQGARNTEAFF; CDR3 DNA: TGCGCCAGCAGCCCTGGACAGGGGGCGCGTAACACTGAAGCTTTCTTT; J gene: TRBJ1-1; D gene: TRBD1; V gene: TRBV5-1; clone size: .
CDR3 protein: CATSREGLAGHKYF; CDR3 DNA: TGTGCCACCAGCAGAGAGGGACTAGCGGGACATAAGTATTTT; J gene: TRBJ2-3; D gene: TRBD2; V gene: TRBV15; clone size: once
CDR3 protein: CASSLTGDEQYF; CDR3 DNA: TGTGCCAGCAGTCTAACAGGGGACGAGCAGTACTTC; J gene: TRBJ2-7; D gene: TRBD1; V gene: TRBV27; clone size: .
CDR3 protein: CASSDLPDRMNTEAFF; CDR3 DNA: TGCGCCAGCAGTGACCTACCGGACAGGATGAACACTGAAGCTTTCTTT; J gene: TRBJ1-1; D gene: TRBD1; V gene: TRBV10-1; clone size: .
CDR3 protein: CASRLQGGREKLFF; CDR3 DNA: TGTGCCAGTAGATTACAGGGGGGAAGAGAAAAACTGTTTTTT; J gene: TRBJ1-4; D gene: TRBD1; V gene: TRBV19; clone size: once